The next 11 T cell receptor beta chains were all read from a single sample in a study of beta chain features in type 1 diabetes. Expressed TCRB transcripts were sequenced, since all the RNA that had been isolated was reverse transcribed. Only in-frame clones appear in the TCRdb table, and some are missing; sequencing was by immunoSEQ multiplex PCR. Among around 320,000 clones, around 15% were seen once, and the ten largest hold about 6.6%. Source material: central memory CD4+ T cells from blood. These receptors were taken from a man aged 25-40 years in good health.

This sequence joins TRBV9 and TRBJ1-2; 8 nucleotides line up with TRBD1. From germline, CDR1 is SGDLS and CDR2 YYNGEE. This CDR3 contains 14 residues. With V trimmed by 3 bases and J by 8 bases, 9 bases remained unmatched. The CDR3 coding sequence is TGTGCCAGCAGCGCCCCAGGGGGCCCAGGCGGCTACACCTTC. Translation: CASSAPGGPGGYTF.

A few counts support this clone. This rearrangement joins TRBV19 to TRBJ1-1; TRBD1 might be the D (6 bases). The CDR3 runs to 15 residues. Trimming left V 4 bases short and J 1 base short, with 13 bases between. Germline CDR1 reads LNHDA; CDR2 reads SQIVND (reference sequence). The CDR3 loop is CASSRPVGANTEAFF. The CDR3 DNA is TGTGCCAGTAGTAGACCCGTGGGGGCGAACACTGAAGCTTTCTTT.

The rearrangement joins TRBV15 to TRBJ1-6; D gene unclear. The CDR3 runs 16 residues. With 0 bases removed from V and 7 bases from J, the gap between germline ends came to 13 bases. Germline-derived CDR1 and CDR2 are LNHNV and YYDKDF (reference sequence). Written as DNA, the CDR3 is TGTGCCACCAGCAGAGATCCGGTGCAGGTCAATTCACCCCTCCACTTT. Protein: CATSRDPVQVNSPLHF.

The chain couples TRBV2 to TRBJ2-5, with TRBD2 matching 16 bases. Germline lookup yields CDR1 SNHLY and CDR2 FYNNEI. The V and J ends lost 8 bases and 5 bases, in that order; junction bases with no gene match: 14. This CDR3 spans 18 amino acids. The CDR3 sequence is CASGTSGRGSGGVETQYF. The CDR3 DNA follows: TGTGCCAGCGGGACTAGCGGGAGGGGATCCGGTGGTGTGGAGACCCAGTACTTC.

The chain employs TRBV5-4 and TRBJ2-7; TRBD2 matches at 7 bases. The germline V gene has CDR1 SGHNT and CDR2 YYREEE (reference sequence). J was trimmed by 3 bases and V by 4 bases; bases with no gene match: 4. The CDR3 runs to 13 residues. The CDR3 DNA reads TGTGCCAGCAGCCGTGGGGGGGACTACGAGCAGTACTTC. This codes for CASSRGGDYEQYF. Combining the CDR3 with reference TRBV5-4 and TRBJ2-7 gives the whole variable domain ETGVTQSPTHLIKTRGQQVTLRCSSQSGHNTVSWYQQALGQGPQFIFQYYREEENGRGNFPPRFSGLQFPNYSSELNVNALELDDSALYLCASSRGGDYEQYFGPGTRLTVT.

This clone has a handful of counts. This rearrangement joins TRBV9 to TRBJ2-5, with D possibly being TRBD2 (5 bases). V was trimmed by 4 bases and J by 2 bases, leaving 15 bases between them. Per the germline V gene, CDR1 is SGDLS and CDR2 is YYNGEE. CDR3 length: 15 residues. CDR3 in amino acids: CASSSTGREQETQYF. The CDR3 DNA is TGTGCCAGCAGCTCGACGGGAAGGGAACAAGAGACCCAGTACTTC.

This clone was seen only a few times. The chain has TRBV6-5 and TRBJ2-1, with a possible D match to TRBD2 (5 bases). CDR3 length: 14 amino acids. CDR1 MNHEY and CDR2 SVGAGI come from the germline V gene. V was cut by 7 bases and J by 7 bases, with 17 bases left in between. The CDR3 region is CASKKEGPLNEQFF. The CDR3 DNA reads as TGTGCCAGCAAGAAAGAGGGCCCATTGAATGAGCAGTTCTTC.

This clone was counted between two and nine times. The rearrangement uses TRBV10-3 and TRBJ2-1; maybe TRBD1 (6 bases). CDR3 length: 15 residues. The germline V and J ends were trimmed by 10 bases and 5 bases, with 21 bases remaining between them. Looked up from germline, CDR1 is ENHRY and CDR2 is SYGVKD. The CDR3, as DNA: TGTGCCAGCCGCCGAGGGGGAGTCTCTCACAATGAGCAGTTCTTC. Residues: CASRRGGVSHNEQFF.

This clone was counted only a few times. Other nucleotide sequences in the sample specify the same CDR3. V usage is TRBV5-4 and J usage is TRBJ2-5, with no clear D. Looked up from germline, CDR1 is SGHNT and CDR2 is YYREEE (reference sequence). This CDR3 is 12 amino acids long. Trimming removed 0 bases at V and 5 bases at J, with 5 bases between. In nucleotides, the CDR3 is TGTGCCAGCAGCTTGGTAGGGGAGACCCAGTACTTC. Translation: CASSLVGETQYF.

The chain has TRBV30 and TRBJ1-4; no firm D call. Germline CDR1 is GTSNPN and CDR2 is SVGIG (reference sequence). The length of the CDR3 is 14 residues. This CDR3 reads CAAPHRTSNEKLFF. The CDR3 DNA is TGTGCTGCACCCCACCGAACCTCTAATGAAAAACTGTTTTTT.

The V gene is TRBV19, the J gene TRBJ2-5; 9 nucleotides match TRBD1. With 4 bases clipped from V and 5 bases from J, the junction kept 5 bases outside the gene matches. The CDR3 has 14 amino acids. CDR1 and CDR2 (germline): LNHDA, SQIVND (reference sequence). Here the CDR3 DNA reads TGTGCCAGTAGTAAGGGACAGGGTCTGGAGACCCAGTACTTC. Amino acids: CASSKGQGLETQYF.